This TCR beta chain appears in the sequencing data of a study of blood T cells in healthy people across ages. Whole-study findings and limits: While age rose, TCR beta diversity per million T cells dropped in a roughly linear way.

To note about this clonotype: Its antigen remains unknown.

Primers used in a second PCR of about 6 to 12 cycles were a sample-barcoded 5' primer and a J-beta primer mix. A single record per CDR3 protein comes from TCRdb applying MiXCR to the 5' RACE reads. The table lists approximately 1,100,000 distinct CDR3 sequences, over 35% of them singletons, with under 20% in the top ten. The germline CDR1 and CDR2 sequences are KGHDR and SFDVKD. Trimming took 4 bases from V and 10 from J, leaving 22 bases between them. The CDR3 covers 16 residues. This sequence joins TRBV24-1 and TRBJ2-1; D not certain. Sequenced: blood. The sequence came from a woman in her sixties or seventies in good health. The CDR3 reads CATSDSTYPSAIEQFF. Written as DNA, the CDR3 is TGTGCCACCAGTGACTCTACTTATCCCAGCGCTATAGAGCAGTTCTTC.